This TCR beta chain was found in a study of blood T cell repertoires in COVID-19. Looking at the study overall: COVID-19 samples from acute and convalescent phases originated in the United States, Italy and Spain. Sources were T cells, B-cell-depleted T cells, or PBMCs; the material itself was cDNA or gDNA.

Methods used by the authors: Amplified reference gene primers provided the basis for estimating nucleated cell counts. Here immunoSEQ multiplex PCR was the method, and the copy in TCRdb shows in-frame clones only, minus some. The DNA gave D and trimming, while V, J and clone size come from that table. The sample carries a few hundred thousand clones, 88% recorded once. The Seattle patients joined while their infection was active and were tracked longitudinally afterward. CDR3 length: 15 residues. V lost 4 bases, J lost 5 bases, and 11 bases stayed unmatched. Germline lookup yields CDR1 LNHNV and CDR2 YYDKDF (reference sequence).

The V gene is TRBV15, the J gene TRBJ2-7; the match to TRBD1 covers 7 bases. What was sequenced was peripheral blood. This TCR was recovered from a woman between 25 and 40 years old with COVID-19, enrolled during active disease. The CDR3: CATSTRQGPYDEQYF. In DNA form, the CDR3 reads TGTGCCACCAGCACAAGACAGGGACCATATGACGAGCAGTACTTC.